Shown below are 20 T cell receptor beta chains from a single sample sequenced in a study of control samples from healthy donors and cancer patients. Data came from immunoSEQ multiplex PCR; TCRdb stores just in-frame clones and leaves some out. The data contain under 65,000 clones, 90% of them singletons. The source material was PBMCs. The origin of the receptors is a woman between 50 and 59 years old with colorectal cancer.

The chain has TRBV1 and TRBJ1-1; TRBD1 is the table's D call and was not checked against the DNA. TRBV1 is a pseudogene. There are 13 residues in the CDR3. The DNA for the CDR3 is TGCACCAGCAGCACACCGACAGGGGATCAGGCTTTCTTT. Protein: CTSSTPTGDQAFF.

The rearrangement joins TRBV5-1 to TRBJ2-7; the D is unclear. The CDR3 is 14 amino acids. V shed 0 bases and J shed 0 bases, with 7 bases lying between them. In germline, CDR1 is SGHRS, CDR2 YFSETQ. The CDR3 reads CASSLGGVSYEQYF. The DNA for the CDR3 is TGCGCCAGCAGCTTGGGTGGGGTCTCCTACGAGCAGTACTTC.

This clone was seen once. This chain joins TRBV7-9 and TRBJ2-1; D not resolved. The CDR3 is 12 amino acids. Per the germline V gene, CDR1 is SEHNR and CDR2 is FQNEAQ (reference sequence). Trimming removed 1 base at V and 9 bases at J, with 7 bases between. CDR3 sequence: CASSLGSTEQFF. The CDR3 coding sequence is TGTGCCAGCAGCTTAGGGTCCACTGAGCAGTTCTTC.

The rearrangement links TRBV27 to TRBJ2-1; TRBD2 is a possible D gene (6 bases). This CDR3 comprises 16 residues. Trimming cost V 8 bases and J 7 bases, with 24 bases left between them. Per the germline V gene, CDR1 is MNHEY and CDR2 is SMNVEV (reference sequence). CDR3 sequence reads: CASALTGTRRRNEQFF. The DNA for the CDR3 is TGTGCCAGCGCCTTAACCGGGACTCGTCGGCGGAATGAGCAGTTCTTC.

A few counts support this clone. The chain carries TRBV18 and TRBJ2-3, with D perhaps TRBD1 or TRBD2 (5 bases each). Trimming took off 1 base at V and 4 bases at J, with 15 bases between the two ends. The CDR3 loop spans 16 amino acids. Germline CDR1 is KGHSH and CDR2 is LQKENI. CDR3 protein: CASSPRGKGWADTQYF. DNA of the CDR3: TGTGCCAGCTCACCACGGGGGAAGGGATGGGCAGATACGCAGTATTTT.

J is TRBJ1-1 and V is TRBV14; D remains ambiguous. V was shortened by 7 bases and J by 0 bases, with 9 bases between the two germline ends. Germline CDR1 reads SGHDN; CDR2 reads FVKESK. This CDR3 spans 13 amino acids. DNA of the CDR3: TGTGCCAGCAAAGACCTGTTGAACACTGAAGCTTTCTTT. Residues: CASKDLLNTEAFF. Using reference TRBV14 and TRBJ1-1 for the parts outside the CDR3, the full variable domain is EAGVTQFPSHSVIEKGQTVTLRCDPISGHDNLYWYRRVMGKEIKFLLHFVKESKQDESGMPNNRFLAERTGGTYSTLKVQPAELEDSGVYFCASKDLLNTEAFFGQGTRLTVV.

V usage is TRBV6-2 or TRBV6-3 and J usage is TRBJ1-2; D is possibly TRBD1 (5 bases). Germline CDR1 reads MNHEY; CDR2 reads SVGEGT. V lost 2 bases and J 3 bases, leaving 10 bases between the germline ends. CDR3 length: 14 residues. CDR3 coding DNA: TGTGCCAGCAGTTACGTAGCGGGGGACTATGGCTACACCTTC. It encodes CASSYVAGDYGYTF.

On this clone itself: The sample holds other DNA sequences that translate to the same CDR3. The chain carries TRBV10-3 and TRBJ2-5, with D possibly called TRBD1 or TRBD2 (5 bases each). The germline gives CDR1 ENHRY, CDR2 SYGVKD. This CDR3 comprises 16 residues. V gave up 3 bases and J gave up 1 base, with 15 bases separating them. The CDR3 here is CAISEGRSGPQETQYF. The CDR3 nucleotides read TGTGCCATCAGTGAAGGTCGTTCGGGGCCCCAAGAGACCCAGTACTTC.

This chain joins TRBV3-1 (or the pseudogene TRBV3-2) and TRBJ1-1; D is possibly TRBD1 (6 bases). Germline V gives CDR1 LGHDT, CDR2 YNNKEL (reference sequence). Trimming took 5 bases from V and 0 from J, leaving 10 bases between them. The CDR3 extends over 14 amino acids. The CDR3 DNA sequence: TGTGCCAGCAGCGGGACACCTATGAACACTGAAGCTTTCTTT. Its protein product is CASSGTPMNTEAFF.

This chain uses TRBV7-2 with TRBJ1-2, with 9 bases matching TRBD1. The J segment lost 8 bases and the V segment lost 5 bases, leaving 9 bases of the junction unmatched. CDR1 is SGHTA and CDR2 is FQGNSA in the germline V gene. The CDR3 is made up of 14 amino acids. Here the CDR3 DNA reads TGTGCCAGCAGCCCGCCGGGGACAGGGTTCGGCTACACCTTC. Amino acid sequence: CASSPPGTGFGYTF.

The chain has TRBV6-1 and TRBJ1-4, with 10 bases fitting TRBD1. The germline gives CDR1 MNHNS, CDR2 SASEGT. V trimming: 4 bases; J trimming: 2 bases; junction bases outside the gene matches: 4. This CDR3 has 16 residues. The CDR3 DNA reads as TGTGCCAGCAGTGTCGGGACAGGGGCCACTAATGAAAAACTGTTTTTT. This codes for CASSVGTGATNEKLFF.

V and J are TRBV12-3 or TRBV12-4 and TRBJ2-5; maybe TRBD2 (7 bases). The CDR3 runs 13 residues. Trimming removed 5 bases from V and 5 bases from J, with 12 bases in between. In DNA form, the CDR3 reads TGTGCCAGCAGTGCGGGGAGGGGGGAGACCCAGTACTTC. Amino acid sequence: CASSAGRGETQYF.

The genes are TRBV6-5 and TRBJ2-2; possible D gene TRBD2, 5 bases. This CDR3 is built from 11 residues. The V gene's germline CDR1 is MNHEY and CDR2 SVGAGI. V was pared by 8 bases and J by 8 bases, with 9 bases between. This CDR3 is CASSTGGELFF. The CDR3 region has the DNA TGTGCCAGCTCGACGGGGGGGGAGCTGTTTTTT.

The chain uses TRBV7-9 and TRBJ1-4; D is undetermined. From germline, CDR1 is SEHNR and CDR2 FQNEAQ (reference sequence). V was shortened by 4 bases and J by 6 bases, with 9 bases between the two germline ends. The CDR3 has 13 amino acids. This CDR3 is CASSSVRDEKLFF. CDR3 sequence (DNA): TGTGCCAGCAGCTCGGTGAGAGATGAAAAACTGTTTTTT.

The V gene is TRBV27, the J gene TRBJ1-6; maybe TRBD1 (5 bases). Germline CDR1 is MNHEY and CDR2 is SMNVEV (reference sequence). Trimming left V 4 bases short and J 8 bases short, with 15 bases between. The CDR3 covers 15 residues. The CDR3 is CASSSPGTGHSPLHF. For the CDR3, the DNA is TGTGCCAGCAGTTCCCCCGGGACCGGCCATTCACCCCTCCACTTT.

J is TRBJ2-7 and V is TRBV5-1; D uncertain. CDR3 length equals 14 residues. The germline gives CDR1 SGHRS, CDR2 YFSETQ. Trimming cost V 5 bases and J 3 bases, with 15 bases left between them. The CDR3 here is CASRETNKLYEQYF. CDR3 bases: TGCGCCAGCAGAGAAACAAACAAGCTCTACGAGCAGTACTTC.

The V call is TRBV7-9, the J call TRBJ1-2; 7 bases align to TRBD1. CDR1 and CDR2 from the germline V gene are SEHNR and FQNEAQ (reference sequence). The CDR3 runs to 16 residues. The trim removed 3 bases at V and 1 base at J, leaving 8 bases unmatched. In nucleotides, the CDR3 is TGTGCCAGCAGCTTTTCCTCGGACAGGTTTAACTATGGCTACACCTTC. Translation: CASSFSSDRFNYGYTF.

J is TRBJ2-7 and V is TRBV5-5, with 7 bases fitting TRBD1. Trimming removed 4 bases from V and 0 bases from J; junction bases left unmatched: 7. This CDR3 region has 15 residues. Germline loops: CDR1 SGHKS, CDR2 YYEKEE (reference sequence). The CDR3 region is CASSPTGDPSYEQYF. The CDR3, as DNA: TGTGCCAGCAGCCCAACAGGGGACCCCTCCTACGAGCAGTACTTC.

This clone was counted once. This rearrangement joins TRBV7-3 to TRBJ2-5; 7 nucleotides match TRBD2. J was trimmed by 3 bases and V by 5 bases; bases with no gene match: 6. This CDR3 contains 14 residues. The germline V gene has CDR1 SGHTA and CDR2 FQGTGA. The CDR3 DNA reads as TGTGCCAGCAGCCCGGGACTACCGAAAGAGACCCAGTACTTC. This translates into CASSPGLPKETQYF.

The chain joins TRBV2 to TRBJ2-7; 10 bases are a match to TRBD2. Germline V gene lookup returns CDR1 SNHLY and CDR2 FYNNEI. V lost 1 base and J lost 5; bases outside the gene matches: 8. This CDR3 is built from 16 residues. The CDR3 bases are TGTGCCAGCAGTGAAGGGTTTAGCGGGGGGTTCGACGAGCAGTACTTC. It is translated as CASSEGFSGGFDEQYF. The variable domain in full, completed from reference TRBV2 and TRBJ2-7, reads EPEVTQTPSHQVTQMGQEVILRCVPISNHLYFYWYRQILGQKVEFLVSFYNNEISEKSEIFDDQFSVERPDGSNFTLKIRSTKLEDSAMYFCASSEGFSGGFDEQYFGPGTRLTVT.